The rows below give T cell receptor beta chains drawn from one sample of a study of blood T cells in healthy people across ages. TCRdb called the 5' RACE reads again in MiXCR, with one record for every CDR3 protein. The sample contains around 1,700,000 distinct CDR3 sequences, under 30% of which appear only once. The sample consisted of blood. The receptors originated from a woman in her thirties in good health. CDR3s include the opening cysteine and the closing phenylalanine or tryptophan. A D gene is named only where the DNA matches it firmly. Some rows have no size entry. The others give once, few or many, or a class for an expanded clone.

CDR3 protein | CDR3 DNA | clone size | D gene | J gene | V gene
CATSLGGNYNEQFF | TGTGCCACCAGCTTGGGGGGGAACTACAATGAGCAGTTCTTC | - | TRBD2 | TRBJ2-1 | TRBV7-9
CASSTPGQGVLEQYF | TGTGCCAGTAGTACCCCGGGACAGGGAGTTCTCGAGCAGTACTTC | - | TRBD1 | TRBJ2-7 | TRBV19
CASSLRGGEAPEQFF | TGTGCCAGCAGCTTACGGGGGGGAGAGGCCCCTGAGCAGTTCTTC | - | TRBD2 | TRBJ2-1 | TRBV7-2
CASNLTRANYGYTF | TGTGCCAGCAACTTGACCCGGGCTAACTATGGCTACACCTTC | - | - | TRBJ1-2 | TRBV5-5
CASSQELGEETQYF | TGTGCCAGCAGCCAGGAACTCGGCGAAGAGACCCAGTACTTC | - | - | TRBJ2-5 | TRBV3-1
CASSRDSMNTEAFF | TGCGCCAGCAGCCGGGACAGTATGAACACTGAAGCTTTCTTT | many | TRBD1 | TRBJ1-1 | TRBV5-1
CASAGQRSYGYTF | TGTGCCAGCGCAGGACAGAGAAGCTATGGCTACACCTTC | - | - | TRBJ1-2 | TRBV7-2
CASSFTAGVTDTQYF | TGTGCCAGCAGCTTCACAGCGGGGGTCACAGATACGCAGTATTTT | - | TRBD2 | TRBJ2-3 | TRBV7-2
CTSSRTGGETQYF | TGTACCAGCAGCAGGACAGGGGGGGAGACCCAGTACTTC | - | TRBD1 | TRBJ2-5 | TRBV7-3
CASSPPEIDTQYF | TGTGCCAGCAGCCCCCCCGAGATAGATACGCAGTATTTT | - | - | TRBJ2-3 | TRBV7-2
CASGRGAFREKLFF | TGTGCCAGCGGACGGGGGGCCTTCAGGGAAAAACTGTTTTTT | few | - | TRBJ1-4 | TRBV12-3/TRBV12-4
CASSEGAGVGLSYEQYF | TGTGCCAGCAGCGAGGGAGCGGGGGTAGGATTGTCCTACGAGCAGTACTTC | - | TRBD2 | TRBJ2-7 | TRBV3-1
CSVGDSYEQYF | TGCAGCGTTGGGGATTCCTACGAGCAGTACTTC | many | - | TRBJ2-7 | TRBV29-1
CASGGQRNIQYF | TGTGCCAGCGGGGGACAGCGAAACATTCAGTACTTC | many | TRBD1 | TRBJ2-4 | TRBV5-6
CASSQVWQVNEQYF | TGCGCCAGCAGCCAAGTGTGGCAGGTCAACGAGCAGTACTTC | many | - | TRBJ2-7 | TRBV4-1
CVSSVQINYGYTF | TGTGTCAGCAGCGTACAGATCAACTATGGCTACACCTTC | - | - | TRBJ1-2 | TRBV6-1
CASSQSVRGGIYNEQFF | TGCGCCAGCAGCCAGAGCGTTAGGGGGGGGATCTACAATGAGCAGTTCTTC | many | - | TRBJ2-1 | TRBV4-1
CASSLALQEQFF | TGTGCCAGCAGCTTAGCCCTCCAGGAGCAGTTCTTC | few | - | TRBJ2-1 | TRBV7-2
CASSPSTVDNSPLHF | TGTGCCAGCAGCCCCTCGACAGTTGATAATTCACCCCTCCACTTT | - | - | TRBJ1-6 | TRBV5-6
CATSDSGTSLRNEQFF | TGTGCCACCAGTGATTCTGGGACTAGCCTACGCAATGAGCAGTTCTTC | few | TRBD2 | TRBJ2-1 | TRBV24-1
CVSSFRVSNQPQHF | TGTGTCAGCAGTTTTAGGGTTAGCAATCAGCCCCAGCATTTT | - | - | TRBJ1-5 | TRBV28
CASSLVSDHSGNTIYF | TGTGCCAGCAGCTTGGTGTCTGACCACTCTGGAAACACCATATATTTT | - | - | TRBJ1-3 | TRBV5-5
CASRSTGTGKYNEQFF | TGTGCCAGCAGATCCACAGGGACCGGAAAGTACAATGAGCAGTTCTTC | few | - | TRBJ2-1 | TRBV6-2/TRBV6-3
CSAGGGASVYEQYF | TGCAGTGCGGGCGGTGGGGCGTCGGTCTACGAGCAGTACTTC | - | - | TRBJ2-7 | TRBV20-1
CASSLSAGLNTEAFF | TGTGCCAGCAGTTTATCTGCGGGACTGAACACTGAAGCTTTCTTT | few | - | TRBJ1-1 | TRBV28
CASSPLTVEGEQYF | TGTGCCAGCTCACCACTCACGGTCGAGGGCGAGCAGTACTTC | few | - | TRBJ2-7 | TRBV18
CASSPAGGTNYGYTF | TGCGCCAGCAGCCCGGCTGGCGGAACTAACTATGGCTACACCTTC | - | - | TRBJ1-2 | TRBV5-1
CASSPPGLAGESYNEQFF | TGTGCCAGCAGTCCGCCGGGACTAGCGGGGGAGTCCTACAATGAGCAGTTCTTC | few | TRBD2 | TRBJ2-1 | TRBV6-1
CASSLTRGIGNEQFF | TGTGCCAGCTCCCTGACTAGGGGGATTGGTAATGAGCAGTTCTTC | - | - | TRBJ2-1 | TRBV18
CASSFTSGTQFF | TGCGCCAGCAGCTTTACTAGCGGGACACAGTTCTTC | few | TRBD2 | TRBJ2-1 | TRBV5-1
CSVVITQGSGSEQYF | TGCAGCGTTGTAATAACACAGGGTAGTGGATCCGAGCAGTACTTC | many | - | TRBJ2-7 | TRBV29-1
CASKAGGDYGYTF | TGTGCCAGCAAAGCAGGGGGCGACTATGGCTACACCTTC | - | TRBD1 | TRBJ1-2 | TRBV12-3/TRBV12-4
CASSPSGIPDTQYF | TGTGCCAGCAGTCCTAGCGGAATCCCAGATACGCAGTATTTT | - | TRBD2 | TRBJ2-3 | TRBV7-9
CSVGRGGYNEQFF | TGCAGCGTTGGACGCGGAGGCTACAATGAGCAGTTCTTC | many | - | TRBJ2-1 | TRBV29-1
CASSSPVTDTQYF | TGTGCCAGCAGTTCGCCCGTAACAGATACGCAGTATTTT | few | - | TRBJ2-3 | TRBV28
CASSPWTSGANVLTF | TGCGCCAGCAGCCCCTGGACCTCTGGGGCCAACGTCCTGACTTTC | many | - | TRBJ2-6 | TRBV5-1
CASSVNTGEARYEQYF | TGCGCCAGCAGCGTAAATACAGGGGAAGCCAGGTACGAGCAGTACTTC | few | TRBD1 | TRBJ2-7 | TRBV5-1
CASQDAISYEQFF | TGCGCCAGCCAGGACGCTATCTCCTACGAGCAGTTCTTC | - | - | TRBJ2-1 | TRBV5-1
CATSGNRDNLNYGYTF | TGTGCCACCAGCGGAAACCGGGACAACCTAAACTATGGCTACACCTTC | few | - | TRBJ1-2 | TRBV15